This TCR beta chain was captured by sequencing in a study of T cell responses to AZD1222 COVID-19 vaccine (dated by TCRdb to the early 2020s). Describing the broader study: Because spike-specific TCR depth and breadth did not differ between the two schedules, AZD1222 recipients who got a second dose at roughly 4 weeks were pooled with those who got a second dose at roughly 12 weeks. Enrollment into the trials was organized by age into subgroups of 18-55, 56-69 and 70-plus years, and those subgroups contained approximately 160, 26 and 62 TCR-sequenced participants, respectively. A total of about 250 trial participants underwent TCR sequencing, of whom nearly 210 had received two doses of AZD1222 and about 25 had received two doses of the MenACWY control vaccine.

In the germline V gene, CDR1 corresponds to SNHLY and CDR2 to FYNNEI. V is reduced by 6 bases and J by 0 bases, leaving a spacing of 12 bases between them. The CDR3 contains 15 residues, cysteine and phenylalanine counted. Kept here is only the CDR3 DNA, which spans 45 bases and is read in frame from base 1. On the study overall, not on this receptor specifically: The 56-69-year group was small, and its depth increase did not reach significance, likely because of low power. Conclusions about previously exposed vaccinees are limited, since just six AZD1222 recipients were seropositive for SARS-CoV-2 at baseline. After two AZD1222 doses, spike-specific TCR breadth and depth were significantly higher than at day 0 and than in MenACWY recipients. No day 14 peak-response samples were available, so repertoires were characterized only after the peak T cell response. Epitopes outside the regions mutated in the B.1.351 and B.1.1.7 variants were reportedly recognized by nearly half of the unique spike-specific TCRs. Most participants were white British and females outnumbered males, and the authors suggested that clonal diversity may have been underestimated. The whole spike protein was spanned by vaccine-associated CD4 TCRs, and dominant responses were seen in regions 160-218 and 743-854.

The CDR3 regions of human TCRbeta chains were subjected to immunosequencing. Under the source paper's analysis protocol: Repertoire TCRs were matched against a reference library of SARS-CoV-2-specific TCRs generated with the MIRA antigen-specificity platform. Breadth was defined as the fraction of unique TCRs that were SARS-CoV-2-associated, and depth was defined as the fraction of total T cells that were SARS-CoV-2-associated. Each spike-specific TCR was assigned to its reactive spike region and to a CD4 or CD8 class using the MIRA data. Log10-transformed breadth and depth values were compared by one-way ANOVA with Sidak's multiple comparisons tests. TCRdb holds this immuneACCESS table with in-frame rearrangements only. Some clones are missing; in checked studies, unresolved V genes explain under half, and the rest has no known cause. That table is the source of V, J and clone size, and D and trimming were worked out from the DNA. For this sample there are roughly 150,000 clones; around 91% appear just once. The top ten clones comprise under 5.5% of the sample.

The time point tag for this specimen amounts to: baseline before first vaccination. The vaccinee samples were drawn from two UK trials, COV001 and COV002, one of which was a single-blind randomized controlled phase 2/3 trial testing AZD1222 (ChAdOx1 nCoV-19) in healthy adults. Trial participant PBMC samples were collected at day 0 and day 28 after the second dose for TCRbeta chain sequencing. Points on this clone: This clone's antigen is unknown. No base-level quality is on record; no much larger clone is a single base apart.

The origin of this receptor is an adult in good health. This sample comprised peripheral blood, obtained on day 0 of AZD1222 vaccination. The chain employs TRBV2 and TRBJ2-1, with the identity of the D gene unclear. The bases are TGTGCCAGCAGAAATACAGTTAGCTCCTACAATGAGCAGTTCTTC. It translates to CASRNTVSSYNEQFF.